This T cell receptor beta chain came from a study of blood T cell repertoires in COVID-19. Study details: Sample material is recorded as cDNA or gDNA derived from T cells, B-cell-depleted T cells, or PBMCs.

CDR3 size: 16 residues. The V gene's germline CDR1 is SGDLS and CDR2 YYNGEE. V lost 2 bases, J lost 0 bases, and 11 bases lay in between. Original handling: Reference gene primer amplification gave nucleated cell count estimates. TCRdb's table, derived via immunoSEQ multiplex PCR, lists solely in-frame clones and lacks some. From that table come the V and J calls and clone size; the DNA was used to work out D and trimming. The sample includes around 80,000 clones, about 83% of them seen just once. This receptor was taken from a human donor in a cohort sampled during active COVID-19. This chain uses TRBV9 with TRBJ2-2, with unresolved D. The sequencing sample was made of peripheral blood. The CDR3 sequence: CASSVDSRANTGELFF. CDR3 bases: TGTGCCAGCAGCGTCGACTCTCGGGCGAACACCGGGGAGCTGTTTTTT.